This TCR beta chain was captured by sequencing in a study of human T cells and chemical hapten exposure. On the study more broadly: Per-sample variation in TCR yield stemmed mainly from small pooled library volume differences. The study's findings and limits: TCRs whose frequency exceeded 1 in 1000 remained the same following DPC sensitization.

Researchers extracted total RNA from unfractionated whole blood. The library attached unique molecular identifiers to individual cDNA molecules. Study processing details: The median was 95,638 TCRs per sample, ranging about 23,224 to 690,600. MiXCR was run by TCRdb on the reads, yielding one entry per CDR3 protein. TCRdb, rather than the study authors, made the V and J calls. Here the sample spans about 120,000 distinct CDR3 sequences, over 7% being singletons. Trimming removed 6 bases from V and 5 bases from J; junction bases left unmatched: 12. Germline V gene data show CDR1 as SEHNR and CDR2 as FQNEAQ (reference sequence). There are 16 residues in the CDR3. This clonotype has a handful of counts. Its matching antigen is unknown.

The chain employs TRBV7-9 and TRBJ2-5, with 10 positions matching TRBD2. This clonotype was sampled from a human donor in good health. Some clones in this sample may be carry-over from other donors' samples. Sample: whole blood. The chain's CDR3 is CASREAAGGPRETQYF. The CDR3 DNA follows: TGTGCCAGCAGAGAGGCAGCGGGAGGGCCCCGGGAGACCCAGTACTTC.